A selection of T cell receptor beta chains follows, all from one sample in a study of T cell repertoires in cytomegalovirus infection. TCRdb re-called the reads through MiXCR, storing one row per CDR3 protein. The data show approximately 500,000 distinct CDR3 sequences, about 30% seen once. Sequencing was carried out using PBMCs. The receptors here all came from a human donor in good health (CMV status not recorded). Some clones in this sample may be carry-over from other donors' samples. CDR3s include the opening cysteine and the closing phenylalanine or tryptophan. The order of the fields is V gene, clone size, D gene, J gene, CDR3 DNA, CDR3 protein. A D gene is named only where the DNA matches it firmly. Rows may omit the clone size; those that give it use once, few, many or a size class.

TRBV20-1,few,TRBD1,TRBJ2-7,TGCAGTGCCTCTGGACAGGCGACCGGGTACGAGCAGTACTTC,CSASGQATGYEQYF
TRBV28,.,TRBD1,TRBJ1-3,TGTGCCAGCAGTTTATTACTTCATGGGACAGTCTCTGGAAACACCATATATTTT,CASSLLLHGTVSGNTIYF
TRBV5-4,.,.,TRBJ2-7,TGTGCCAGCAGCTCCCCCAACAGGGTACGGGAGCAGTACTTC,CASSSPNRVREQYF
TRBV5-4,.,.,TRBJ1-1,TGTGCCAGCAGCCCTAAAGGTGGCGCTGAAGCTTTCTTT,CASSPKGGAEAFF
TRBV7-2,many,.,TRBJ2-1,TGTGCCAGCAGCTACAGGACTATCGATGAGCAGTTCTTC,CASSYRTIDEQFF
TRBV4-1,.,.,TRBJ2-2,TGCGCCAGCAGCGCCCGTAGAGTTGGGACCGGGGAGCTGTTTTTT,CASSARRVGTGELFF
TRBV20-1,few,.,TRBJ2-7,TGCAGTGCAGGGATTCTCTCCTACGAGCAGTACTTC,CSAGILSYEQYF
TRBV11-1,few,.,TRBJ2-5,TGTGCCAGCAGCTTAGCGCAAGAGGGGAGCCAGTACTTC,CASSLAQEGSQYF
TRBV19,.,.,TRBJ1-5,TGTGCCAGTAGTCGGCGGCAGGCCCGATATAGCAATCAGCCCCAGCATTTT,CASSRRQARYSNQPQHF
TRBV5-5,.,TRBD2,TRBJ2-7,TGTGCCAGCAGCTTCATACGGACTAGCGGGAGCGGGGAGCAGTACTTC,CASSFIRTSGSGEQYF
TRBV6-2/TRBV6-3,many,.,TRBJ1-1,TGTGCCAGCAGTTATTTGGGGAACACTGAAGCTTTCTTT,CASSYLGNTEAFF
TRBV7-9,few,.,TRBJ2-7,TGTGCCAGCAGCCCTCAGCGGTCTACCTACGAGCAGTACTTC,CASSPQRSTYEQYF
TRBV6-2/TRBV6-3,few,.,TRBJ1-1,TGTGCCAGCAGTCCAACCGGACGGGCGAACACTGAAGCTTTCTTT,CASSPTGRANTEAFF
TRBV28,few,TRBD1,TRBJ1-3,TGTGCCAGCAGTGGCCCGACAGGGTTGGGAAACACCATATATTTT,CASSGPTGLGNTIYF
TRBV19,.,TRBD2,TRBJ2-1,TGTGCCAGTAGTATAACTAGCGGGAAATCCAATGAGCAGTTCTTC,CASSITSGKSNEQFF
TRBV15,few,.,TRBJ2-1,TGTGCCACCACCCTAGGGCAGGACAATGAGCAGTTCTTC,CATTLGQDNEQFF
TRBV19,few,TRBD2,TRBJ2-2,TGTGCCAGTAGTATCCTCTCCGGGACTAGAGGTACCGGGGAGCTGTTTTTT,CASSILSGTRGTGELFF
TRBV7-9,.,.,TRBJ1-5,TGTGCCAGCAGCTTGGCAGGGGTTGAGCCCCAGCATTTT,CASSLAGVEPQHF
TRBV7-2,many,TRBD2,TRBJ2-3,TGTGCCAGCAGCTTTAGCGGGAGGGGCGGAGATACGCAGTATTTT,CASSFSGRGGDTQYF
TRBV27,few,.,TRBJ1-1,TGTGCCAGCAGTCAAGCAGGTTGGTCTGAAGCTTTCTTT,CASSQAGWSEAFF
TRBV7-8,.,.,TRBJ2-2,TGTGCCAGCAGCTTAGGGGCAGACGGGGAGCTGTTTTTT,CASSLGADGELFF
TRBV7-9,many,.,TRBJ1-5,TGTGCCAGCAGCCAACTGGGACGAGATCAGCCCCAGCATTTT,CASSQLGRDQPQHF
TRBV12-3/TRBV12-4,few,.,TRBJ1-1,TGTGCCAGCAGTTTTGCAGGGTACACTGAAGCTTTCTTT,CASSFAGYTEAFF
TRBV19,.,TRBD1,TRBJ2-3,TGTGCCAGTAGTAGCGGACAGGACGGGGATACGCAGTATTTT,CASSSGQDGDTQYF
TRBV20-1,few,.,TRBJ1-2,TGCAGTGCTACAGGGTGGCGAGATGGCTACACCTTC,CSATGWRDGYTF
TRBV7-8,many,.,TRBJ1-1,TGTGCCAGCAGCTTAAGCCAGATGAACACTGAAGCTTTCTTT,CASSLSQMNTEAFF
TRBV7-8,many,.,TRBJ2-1,TGTGCCAGCAGCTTAGCGCTGGGAGTCAATGAGCAGTTCTTC,CASSLALGVNEQFF
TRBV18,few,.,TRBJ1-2,TGTGCCAGCTCACCACCTTCCGGCTATGGCTACACCTTC,CASSPPSGYGYTF
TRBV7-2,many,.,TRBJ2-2,TGTGCCAGCAGCTCTCAAGGGACTGTGGGAGGGGAGCTGTTTTTT,CASSSQGTVGGELFF
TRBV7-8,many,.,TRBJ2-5,TGTGCCAGCAGCTTAGAGGGCAGGGTGGGAGAGACCCAGTACTTC,CASSLEGRVGETQYF
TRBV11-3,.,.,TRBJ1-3,TGTGCCAGCAGCCATAGACCGGATAGAGGAGGAAACACCATATATTTT,CASSHRPDRGGNTIYF
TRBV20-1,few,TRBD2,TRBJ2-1,TGCAGTGCGCTGGGACTAGCGGTTTACAATGAGCAGTTCTTC,CSALGLAVYNEQFF
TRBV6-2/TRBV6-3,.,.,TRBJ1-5,TGTGCCAGCAGTTACTCGTCCTTCCCTCGGAGCAATCAGCCCCAGCATTTT,CASSYSSFPRSNQPQHF
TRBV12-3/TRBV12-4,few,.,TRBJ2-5,TGTGCCAGCAGTTTCGGGGGAGAAAGAGAGACCCAGTACTTC,CASSFGGERETQYF
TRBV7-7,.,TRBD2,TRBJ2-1,TGTGCCAGCAGTTTTGGGACTAGCGGGAGGGATGAGCAGTTCTTC,CASSFGTSGRDEQFF
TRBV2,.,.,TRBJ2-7,TGTGCCAGCATCCAAGGGGGCTACGAGCAGTACTTC,CASIQGGYEQYF
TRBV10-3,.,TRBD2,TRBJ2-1,TGTGCCATCAGCCAGGGGACTAGCGGGAGTATGGCCAATGAGCAGTTCTTC,CAISQGTSGSMANEQFF
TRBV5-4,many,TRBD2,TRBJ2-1,TGTGCCAGCAGCCGCGGACTAGCGGGAGCTTCTGAGCAGTTCTTC,CASSRGLAGASEQFF
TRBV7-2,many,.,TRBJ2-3,TGTGCCAGCAGCCCGACCGGGACATCTAGCACAGATACGCAGTATTTT,CASSPTGTSSTDTQYF
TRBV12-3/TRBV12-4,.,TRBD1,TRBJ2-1,TGTGCCAGCAGTTTTGGACAGGCCGAGCAGTTCTTC,CASSFGQAEQFF
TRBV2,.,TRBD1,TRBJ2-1,TGTGCCACCGGGACAGGGATCTACAATGAGCAGTTCTTC,CATGTGIYNEQFF
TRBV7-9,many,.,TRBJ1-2,TGTGCCAGCAGCTTCCGGGACAAAGCTAACTATGGCTACACCTTC,CASSFRDKANYGYTF
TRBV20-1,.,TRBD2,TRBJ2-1,TGCAGTGTCATAGCGGGAGGGCCTTCCAATGAGCAGTTCTTC,CSVIAGGPSNEQFF
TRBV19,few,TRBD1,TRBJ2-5,TGTGCCAGTAGTATATACGGACAGGGGAGAGAGACCCAGTACTTC,CASSIYGQGRETQYF
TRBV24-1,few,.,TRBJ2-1,TGTGCCACCAGTGATTTACGGCAGGCGAGGGGTGAGCAGTTCTTC,CATSDLRQARGEQFF
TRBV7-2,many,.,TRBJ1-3,TGTGCCAGCAGCTTAGAAAGAAACTCTGGAAACACCATATATTTT,CASSLERNSGNTIYF
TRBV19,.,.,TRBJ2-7,TGTGCCAGTAGTTCAAGACAGGGCAGGCTAGCGGGCTACGAGCAGTACTTC,CASSSRQGRLAGYEQYF
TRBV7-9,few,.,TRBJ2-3,TGTGCCAGCAGCTTAGGGCGGAGCCCAGATACGCAGTATTTT,CASSLGRSPDTQYF
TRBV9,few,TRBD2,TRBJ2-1,TGTGCCAGCAGCGGAAGACTAGCGGGGCTCCGCAATGAGCAGTTCTTC,CASSGRLAGLRNEQFF
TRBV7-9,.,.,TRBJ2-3,TGTGCCAGCAGCTTGGGTTTCTCAGATACGCAGTATTTT,CASSLGFSDTQYF
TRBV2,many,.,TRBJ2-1,TGTGCCAGCAAGATGTTGCTTGATGCGCAGTTCTTC,CASKMLLDAQFF